This T cell receptor beta chain derives from a study of tumor-infiltrating lymphocytes in primary liver carcinoma. Regarding the study as a whole: Researchers found tumor-adjacent and tumor-blood pairs overlapped less than tumor region pairs. Tumor top-250-clone fractions significantly exceeded those of blood (p = 0.039).

Investigators took RNA and DNA out together from 20-30 mg of unsorted bulk tissue. Concerning this clonotype: Its cognate antigen is unknown.

The template, roughly 510 ng total RNA, yielded TCR beta cDNA made with a constant-region primer. Investigators got TCR beta libraries out of three nested multiplex PCR rounds, done with slightly modified ARM-PCR. The first two PCR rounds used TRBV1-TRBV30 primers with a Cbeta primer, 9 to 11 cycles each. TCRdb itself ran the multiplex PCR reads through MiXCR, one entry per CDR3 protein. The sample records about 23,000 distinct CDR3 sequences, over 60% being singletons. CDR1 and CDR2 from the germline V gene are LNHDA and SQIVND (reference sequence). This CDR3 has 15 residues. V lost 5 bases to trimming and J lost 1 base, with 13 bases between them.

The chain recombines TRBV19 with TRBJ2-3; the D gene is possibly TRBD2 (6 bases). Sequenced input: liver tumor tissue from sampling region 5. Sample subset: tumor region T5, tumor centre. The clonotype was recovered from a woman aged 25 to 39 with primary liver carcinoma and hepatitis B virus infection. For the CDR3, the DNA is TGTGCCAGTAGTGTCACTAGCTATGGCACAGATACGCAGTATTTT. Its protein is CASSVTSYGTDTQYF.